This TCR beta chain was captured in a study of T cells in Graves' hyperthyroidism and ophthalmopathy. Whole-study context: Peripheral blood draws took place at initial diagnosis, ahead of any treatment.

V was pared by 4 bases and J by 4 bases, with 11 bases between. The V gene's germline CDR1 is SQVTM and CDR2 ANQGSEA. CDR3 length: 13 amino acids. TCR beta CDR3 regions were amplified from RNA. The HTBI set primed first-round TCR CDR3 RT-PCR. One entry per CDR3 protein, called by TCRdb with MiXCR from the multiplex PCR reads. The table includes hundreds of thousands of distinct CDR3 sequences, 14% detected once. This clonotype was counted only a few times. Its antigen is as yet unknown. Regarding the study as a whole: Blood held most thyroid clonotypes expanded above 0.001 frequency.

The authors obtained PBMCs from roughly 9.7 ml of fresh peripheral blood. The sequence derives from a woman aged 18-30 years with Graves' hyperthyroidism. The sequenced sample consisted of blood. The chain employs TRBV29-1 and TRBJ1-3; D may be TRBD1 (5 bases). CDR3 nucleotides: TGCAGCGTTGGGGGAGGGGAAGGAAACACCATATATTTT. It encodes CSVGGGEGNTIYF.